This is a list of T cell receptor beta chains from one sample in a study of blood T cell repertoires in COVID-19. Sequencing used immunoSEQ multiplex PCR; TCRdb keeps in-frame clones, though not all of them. The sample has approximately 220,000 clones, about 87% seen once. Sample: PBMCs or T cells enriched from blood (not recorded which). These receptors were obtained from a woman in her 30s who had recovered from COVID-19. CDR3s include the opening cysteine and the closing phenylalanine or tryptophan. Each record gives: CDR3 DNA, CDR3 protein, J gene, clone size, V gene, D gene. The D gene is left open where the match is weak. The size field is filled for only some rows; it gives once, few, many or a size class.

DNA: TGTGCCAGCAGATCCCTACAGGGTTTCGTTAGGGAAAAACTGTTTTTT; CDR3: CASRSLQGFVREKLFF; J: TRBJ1-4; size: .; V: TRBV2; D: .
DNA: TGTGCCAGCAGCTTAGAACAGGGACAGACCCAGTACTTC; CDR3: CASSLEQGQTQYF; J: TRBJ2-5; size: .; V: TRBV7-2; D: .
DNA: TGTGCCAGCAGCTCTAGCGGGGTGTCAACCCGCAATGAGCAGTTCTTC; CDR3: CASSSSGVSTRNEQFF; J: TRBJ2-1; size: .; V: TRBV5-5; D: TRBD2
DNA: TGTGCCAGCAGTACCCAAACTAGCGGGGGAACTCAAGAGACCCAGTACTTC; CDR3: CASSTQTSGGTQETQYF; J: TRBJ2-5; size: .; V: TRBV27; D: TRBD2
DNA: TGTGCCAGCAGGATGACAGTTAACAATCAGCCCCAGCATTTT; CDR3: CASRMTVNNQPQHF; J: TRBJ1-5; size: few; V: TRBV2; D: .
DNA: TGTGCCAGCAGCTTCCGAGCGGGGGGGCCAGCAGATACGCAGTATTTT; CDR3: CASSFRAGGPADTQYF; J: TRBJ2-3; size: .; V: TRBV7-9; D: TRBD2
DNA: TGCAGTGCTAGTGGCCAACGGGGAGGGAAGATAAGCTACACCTTC; CDR3: CSASGQRGGKISYTF; J: TRBJ1-2; size: once; V: TRBV20-1; D: .
DNA: TGTGCCATCATGGGGGGGTTTGGGCAGTTCTTC; CDR3: CAIMGGFGQFF; J: TRBJ2-1; size: .; V: TRBV10-3; D: TRBD2
DNA: TGTGCCAGCAGCTTAGGAACTAGCGGGGCTCACGAGACCCAGTACTTC; CDR3: CASSLGTSGAHETQYF; J: TRBJ2-5; size: .; V: TRBV7-9; D: TRBD2
DNA: TGTGCCAGCCACGTCACGCGGAACACTGAAGCTTTCTTT; CDR3: CASHVTRNTEAFF; J: TRBJ1-1; size: .; V: TRBV12-3/TRBV12-4; D: .
DNA: TGTGCCAGCAGTCGACAGGGGCGCCACAATGAGCAGTTCTTC; CDR3: CASSRQGRHNEQFF; J: TRBJ2-1; size: .; V: TRBV25-1; D: TRBD1
DNA: TGCGCCAGCAGCTGGAGGGACAGGCAGGGCGAGCAGTACTTC; CDR3: CASSWRDRQGEQYF; J: TRBJ2-7; size: .; V: TRBV5-1; D: TRBD1
DNA: TGTGCCAGCAGTTTAGTCCAGCGGGTTGAAGCTTTCTTT; CDR3: CASSLVQRVEAFF; J: TRBJ1-1; size: .; V: TRBV12-3/TRBV12-4; D: .
DNA: TGCGCCAGCAGCCTCGGACTAGCGGGCTACAATGAGCAGTTCTTC; CDR3: CASSLGLAGYNEQFF; J: TRBJ2-1; size: .; V: TRBV5-1; D: TRBD2
DNA: TGTGCTAGTGGTTTGCGGGGGGTGGCGACATCTAGCACAGATACGCAGTATTTT; CDR3: CASGLRGVATSSTDTQYF; J: TRBJ2-3; size: .; V: TRBV12-5; D: TRBD2
DNA: TGTGCCAGCAGTACCAGGGACAGGGGGTCCTATGGCTACACCTTC; CDR3: CASSTRDRGSYGYTF; J: TRBJ1-2; size: .; V: TRBV28; D: TRBD1
DNA: TGCGCCAGCAGCTCTACTAGCGGGGGGGCCCAGGATACGCAGTATTTT; CDR3: CASSSTSGGAQDTQYF; J: TRBJ2-3; size: .; V: TRBV5-1; D: TRBD2
DNA: TGTGCCAGCAGCGAGACAGGCGAGGGCTACACCTTC; CDR3: CASSETGEGYTF; J: TRBJ1-2; size: .; V: TRBV7-2; D: .
DNA: TGTGCCAGCAGTTCAACAGGGGGAGTCTATGGCTACACCTTC; CDR3: CASSSTGGVYGYTF; J: TRBJ1-2; size: .; V: TRBV7-9; D: TRBD1
DNA: TGTGCCAGTAGTATCGCGGGAAACACCATATATTTT; CDR3: CASSIAGNTIYF; J: TRBJ1-3; size: few; V: TRBV19; D: .
DNA: TGTGCCAGTAGTGTCCGGGGAGACGAGCAGTACTTC; CDR3: CASSVRGDEQYF; J: TRBJ2-7; size: .; V: TRBV19; D: .
DNA: TGTGCCAGCAGCTTATTAGATATTGGGACAGATAGCAATCAGCCCCAGCATTTT; CDR3: CASSLLDIGTDSNQPQHF; J: TRBJ1-5; size: .; V: TRBV7-2; D: TRBD1
DNA: TGTGCCAGCAGCCATACACGCCCGGGACAGAAGCTGTTTTTT; CDR3: CASSHTRPGQKLFF; J: TRBJ2-2; size: .; V: TRBV7-2; D: TRBD1
DNA: TGTGCCAGCAGTCCCTCCGGGACAGGGAACACTGAAGCTTTCTTT; CDR3: CASSPSGTGNTEAFF; J: TRBJ1-1; size: .; V: TRBV28; D: TRBD1
DNA: TGTGCCAGTAGTAAGGGGGTGTTAGAGAATTCACCCCTCCACTTT; CDR3: CASSKGVLENSPLHF; J: TRBJ1-6; size: once; V: TRBV19; D: .
DNA: TGTGCCAGCAGCCAAGAGGCAGGGTACTTGTGGGTCTATGGCTACACCTTC; CDR3: CASSQEAGYLWVYGYTF; J: TRBJ1-2; size: .; V: TRBV4-2; D: .
DNA: TGTGCCAGCAGCATCAGACAGGGGTCCTTAGGCTACACCTTC; CDR3: CASSIRQGSLGYTF; J: TRBJ1-2; size: .; V: TRBV5-6; D: TRBD1
DNA: TGTGCCAGCAGCTTAGCGGGGGGCACTGGAGAGCAGTACTTC; CDR3: CASSLAGGTGEQYF; J: TRBJ2-7; size: .; V: TRBV7-3; D: TRBD2
DNA: TGTGCCAGCAGTAAGACAGGGAGTCAGCCCCAGCATTTT; CDR3: CASSKTGSQPQHF; J: TRBJ1-5; size: .; V: TRBV12-3/TRBV12-4; D: TRBD1
DNA: TGTGCCAGTAGTATCCCACAGAGGAGGGAGACCCAGTACTTC; CDR3: CASSIPQRRETQYF; J: TRBJ2-5; size: .; V: TRBV19; D: .
DNA: TGTGCCAGCAGCAGACAGGGGGATCTGCAGCCCCAGCATTTT; CDR3: CASSRQGDLQPQHF; J: TRBJ1-5; size: .; V: TRBV5-4; D: TRBD1
DNA: TGTGCCAGTAGCCCCCTAGCCGACCTCTTTACAGATACGCAGTATTTT; CDR3: CASSPLADLFTDTQYF; J: TRBJ2-3; size: many; V: TRBV19; D: .
DNA: TGTGCCAGCAGCTTCCACAGGGTAATGGGGAATTCACCCCTCCACTTT; CDR3: CASSFHRVMGNSPLHF; J: TRBJ1-6; size: .; V: TRBV7-9; D: .
DNA: TGTGCCACCAAGGGACACCCACAGCCCAGGGACCATTCACCCCTCCACTTT; CDR3: CATKGHPQPRDHSPLHF; J: TRBJ1-6; size: .; V: TRBV19; D: .
DNA: TGTGCCAGCAGCCAAGAAGAGCGTGCGGGATACACTGAAGCTTTCTTT; CDR3: CASSQEERAGYTEAFF; J: TRBJ1-1; size: .; V: TRBV4-2; D: .
DNA: TGTGCCAGCAGTGAAGCCGCGGACAGATACTCTGGAAACACCATATATTTT; CDR3: CASSEAADRYSGNTIYF; J: TRBJ1-3; size: .; V: TRBV6-1; D: .
DNA: TGTGCCAGTAGCCCCCCCACAGGCTATAATTCACCCCTCCACTTT; CDR3: CASSPPTGYNSPLHF; J: TRBJ1-6; size: .; V: TRBV19; D: .
DNA: TGCGCCAGCAGCCAAGATCGGACAGGGAGGTGGTATGGCTACACCTTC; CDR3: CASSQDRTGRWYGYTF; J: TRBJ1-2; size: .; V: TRBV4-1; D: TRBD1
DNA: TGTGCCAGCAGTGATCGGGGGGCCGGGGAGCTGTTTTTT; CDR3: CASSDRGAGELFF; J: TRBJ2-2; size: .; V: TRBV6-1; D: TRBD2
DNA: TGTGCCAGCAGCCCTCGGGACAGGGGATTCCATGGCTACACCTTC; CDR3: CASSPRDRGFHGYTF; J: TRBJ1-2; size: many; V: TRBV5-8; D: TRBD1
DNA: TGTGCCAGCAGCTCGACAGAGAACACTGAAGCTTTCTTT; CDR3: CASSSTENTEAFF; J: TRBJ1-1; size: .; V: TRBV5-4; D: .
DNA: TGTGCTAGTGGTTTAAATCCGGGACAGCTAAGCCGTATGAACACTGAAGCTTTCTTT; CDR3: CASGLNPGQLSRMNTEAFF; J: TRBJ1-1; size: .; V: TRBV12-5; D: TRBD1
DNA: TGTGCCAGCAGCTTTGACAGGGCCCCCTACGAGCAGTACTTC; CDR3: CASSFDRAPYEQYF; J: TRBJ2-7; size: .; V: TRBV7-6; D: TRBD1
DNA: TGTGCCAGCAGGATTGCTAGCGGCCGCTACGAGCAGTACTTC; CDR3: CASRIASGRYEQYF; J: TRBJ2-7; size: .; V: TRBV6-5; D: TRBD2
DNA: TGTGCCAGCAGGGGGGAGGAAGCTGCGGAAGGAGGCTACACCTTC; CDR3: CASRGEEAAEGGYTF; J: TRBJ1-2; size: .; V: TRBV5-4; D: .
DNA: TGTGCCACCCTAGAGTCTAGACAGGGGGCTGTCTACGAGCAGTACTTC; CDR3: CATLESRQGAVYEQYF; J: TRBJ2-7; size: few; V: TRBV2; D: TRBD1
DNA: TGTGCCAGCTCACCACGACAGGGCAATGAGCAGTTCTTC; CDR3: CASSPRQGNEQFF; J: TRBJ2-1; size: .; V: TRBV18; D: TRBD1
DNA: TGCAGCGTTGGTGACAGGGCAGATACGCAGTATTTT; CDR3: CSVGDRADTQYF; J: TRBJ2-3; size: few; V: TRBV29-1; D: TRBD1
DNA: TGTGCCAGCACCATGGACAGTCGATCCTACGAGCAGTACTTC; CDR3: CASTMDSRSYEQYF; J: TRBJ2-7; size: .; V: TRBV5-4; D: .
DNA: TGCGCCAGCAGCTCCGACGGGCAGCCCGGACTAGCGATCGCCGGGGAGCTGTTTTTT; CDR3: CASSSDGQPGLAIAGELFF; J: TRBJ2-2; size: .; V: TRBV5-1; D: TRBD2
DNA: TGCGCCAGCAACCCGACAAGCCGGGACTATCGGCGCTACAATGAGCAGTTCTTC; CDR3: CASNPTSRDYRRYNEQFF; J: TRBJ2-1; size: few; V: TRBV5-1; D: TRBD2
DNA: TGTGCCAGCAGCTTAGCGACAGGGGCGGCGGGGGAGCTGTTTTTT; CDR3: CASSLATGAAGELFF; J: TRBJ2-2; size: .; V: TRBV7-9; D: TRBD1
DNA: TGTGCCAGCAGCTTACAGGGAATTTCCTCCTACGAGCAGTACTTC; CDR3: CASSLQGISSYEQYF; J: TRBJ2-7; size: .; V: TRBV7-3; D: .
DNA: TGTGCCAGCAGCTTGGGCCCTCTTAGCTCCTACGAGCAGTACTTC; CDR3: CASSLGPLSSYEQYF; J: TRBJ2-7; size: .; V: TRBV5-4; D: .
DNA: TGTGCCAGCAGCCCCGGGGGGGGACAGTTTTTTAACTATGGCTACACCTTC; CDR3: CASSPGGGQFFNYGYTF; J: TRBJ1-2; size: .; V: TRBV7-6; D: TRBD1
DNA: TGTGCCAGCAGCCAAGGCCTAGCGGTTACCTACGAGCAGTACTTC; CDR3: CASSQGLAVTYEQYF; J: TRBJ2-7; size: .; V: TRBV3-1/TRBV3-2; D: TRBD2
DNA: TGTGCCAGCAGTTATGGGGAGGTCACTGAAGCTTTCTTT; CDR3: CASSYGEVTEAFF; J: TRBJ1-1; size: medium-sized; V: TRBV6-2/TRBV6-3; D: .
DNA: TGTGCCAGTAGGACAGGGGGTTCATCGAACACTGAAGCTTTCTTT; CDR3: CASRTGGSSNTEAFF; J: TRBJ1-1; size: .; V: TRBV19; D: TRBD1
DNA: TGTGCCATCAGTGCAGGATATGGCTACACCTTC; CDR3: CAISAGYGYTF; J: TRBJ1-2; size: .; V: TRBV10-3; D: .
DNA: TGTGCCAGCAGCTTAGCCAGGGCGGACACTGAAGCTTTCTTT; CDR3: CASSLARADTEAFF; J: TRBJ1-1; size: .; V: TRBV7-8; D: .